Included here is one T cell receptor (beta chain) sequence, with context. Seattle enrolled patients during active infection and tracked them longitudinally. This sample stems from a study of blood T cell repertoires in COVID-19. Across the whole study: PBMCs, B-cell-depleted T cells, or T cells were the source of the cDNA or gDNA that made up the material.

Method: immunoSEQ multiplex PCR; TCRdb's copy keeps in-frame clones and lacks some. The repertoire holds about 200,000 clones, with around 86% as singletons. The sequencing input was peripheral blood. This TCR was recovered from a woman between 50 and 59 years old with COVID-19, enrolled during active disease.

The CDR3 sequence: CASRHGGEQYV. The CDR3 nucleotides are TGTGCCAGCAGACACGGAGGCGAGCAGTACGTC. The V call is TRBV11-2, the J call TRBJ2-7; a possible D gene is TRBD2 (5 bases). The V gene lost 6 bases and the J gene lost 6 bases, with 9 bases spanning the gap. The CDR3 has 11 amino acids. CDR1 is SGHAT and CDR2 is FQNNGV in the germline V gene.